The sequence of this T cell receptor (beta chain) was determined in a study of response to subunit inactivated influenza vaccine. This clonotype was seen more than once but under ten times. Its antigen remains unidentified. There are 15 residues in the CDR3. Trimming left V 3 bases short and J 1 base short, with 13 bases between. Germline V gene sequence: CDR1 LNHNV, CDR2 YYDKDF (reference sequence). One entry per CDR3 protein, called by TCRdb with MiXCR from the RT-PCR reads. Here the sample spans about 700,000 distinct CDR3 sequences, around 14% being singletons. Broader study findings: Researchers suggested that each seasonal influenza vaccination recruits few new T cells.

This TCR derives from a man between 45 and 60 years old who received an inactivated influenza vaccine. The sample here was PBMCs from blood, taken roughly 15 days before vaccination. The chain uses TRBV15 and TRBJ2-7; D is unclear. DNA for the CDR3: TGTGCCACCAGCAGTGAGTATCGGCGGTCCTACGAGCAGTACTTC. Its protein product is CATSSEYRRSYEQYF. Filled out from reference TRBV15 and TRBJ2-7, the complete variable domain reads DAMVIQNPRYQVTQFGKPVTLSCSQTLNHNVMYWYQQKSSQAPKLLFHYYDKDFNNEADTPDNFQSRRPNTSFCFLDIRSPGLGDTAMYLCATSSEYRRSYEQYFGPGTRLTVT.